Listed below are T cell receptor beta chains from one sample, sequenced in a study of spatial heterogeneity in lung cancer. TCRdb redid the calling of the 5' RACE reads with MiXCR, one entry per CDR3 protein. The data hold more than 65,000 distinct CDR3 sequences, with about 12% observed a single time. The sequences come from PBMCs, collected at surgery. The receptors stem from a male donor with early-stage non-small cell lung cancer. Both conserved end residues are part of each CDR3. Each record gives: D gene, clone size, V gene, J gene, CDR3 protein, CDR3 DNA. A D gene is named only where the DNA matches it firmly. The size field is filled for only some rows; it gives once, few, many or a size class.

>.|many|TRBV2|TRBJ2-1
CASTARGGYEQFF
TGTGCCAGCACCGCTAGGGGAGGCTATGAGCAGTTCTTC
>TRBD2|.|TRBV11-2|TRBJ2-1
CASSLDDSSGGHNEQFF
TGTGCCAGCAGCTTAGATGATTCTAGCGGGGGACACAATGAGCAGTTCTTC
>.|.|TRBV12-3/TRBV12-4|TRBJ1-1
CASSLTVMNTEAFF
TGTGCCAGCAGTTTAACCGTTATGAACACTGAAGCTTTCTTT
>.|few|TRBV6-2/TRBV6-3|TRBJ2-3
CASRAWDTQYF
TGTGCCAGCAGGGCTTGGGATACGCAGTATTTT
>.|.|TRBV10-3|TRBJ2-7
CAISDGTSAVMYF
TGTGCCATCAGTGACGGGACCTCGGCCGTAATGTACTTC
>.|few|TRBV14|TRBJ2-1
CASSQDRRGTYNEQFF
TGTGCCAGCAGCCAAGATCGGCGAGGCACCTACAATGAGCAGTTCTTC
>.|.|TRBV29-1|TRBJ1-5
CSVEAGRFSSNQPQHF
TGCAGTGTCGAGGCAGGGCGATTTAGTAGCAATCAGCCCCAGCATTTT
>.|once|TRBV12-3/TRBV12-4|TRBJ1-1
CASTLRGNEAFF
TGTGCCAGCACCCTCCGGGGCAATGAAGCTTTCTTT
>TRBD1|few|TRBV28|TRBJ1-1
CASSLIDRGSEAFF
TGTGCCAGCAGTTTAATCGACAGGGGATCTGAAGCTTTCTTT
>.|.|TRBV10-3|TRBJ2-5
CAISESQAETQYF
TGTGCCATCAGTGAGTCCCAGGCAGAGACCCAGTACTTC
>.|many|TRBV20-1|TRBJ1-1
CSASGPLFTEAFF
TGCAGTGCTAGCGGGCCGTTATTCACTGAAGCTTTCTTT
>.|.|TRBV2|TRBJ1-1
CASSASVNTEAFF
TGTGCCAGCAGTGCCTCAGTGAACACTGAAGCTTTCTTT
>.|.|TRBV29-1|TRBJ2-7
CSVGTTEPYEQYF
TGCAGCGTTGGGACGACAGAACCCTACGAGCAGTACTTC
>.|many|TRBV12-3/TRBV12-4|TRBJ1-1
CASSLNRANTEAFF
TGTGCCAGCAGTTTAAACAGGGCTAACACTGAAGCTTTCTTT
>.|.|TRBV7-9|TRBJ1-2
CASSLPVGYTF
TGTGCCAGCAGCTTACCCGTGGGCTACACCTTC
>TRBD1|few|TRBV29-1|TRBJ2-2
CSVGTGTNTGELFF
TGCAGCGTCGGGACAGGCACGAACACCGGGGAGCTGTTTTTT
>.|few|TRBV6-5|TRBJ2-1
CASSPGLPNRNEQFF
TGTGCCAGCAGCCCGGGACTCCCCAACCGAAATGAGCAGTTCTTC
>TRBD2|.|TRBV7-9|TRBJ2-1
CASSPALGLAGGDEQFF
TGTGCCAGCAGCCCCGCCTTGGGACTAGCGGGAGGGGATGAGCAGTTCTTC
>.|few|TRBV11-3|TRBJ2-2
CASSLVQNTGELFF
TGTGCCAGCAGCTTAGTACAAAACACCGGGGAGCTGTTTTTT
>.|many|TRBV13|TRBJ2-7
CASSLGIGGRVNEQYF
TGTGCCAGCAGCTTAGGCATCGGGGGGCGCGTAAACGAGCAGTACTTC
>.|.|TRBV9|TRBJ2-3
CASSVENNWETDTQYF
TGTGCCAGCAGCGTAGAAAACAACTGGGAGACAGATACGCAGTATTTT
>TRBD1|few|TRBV7-9|TRBJ2-7
CASSPRDRGLYTYEQYF
TGTGCCAGCAGCCCCCGGGACAGGGGGCTATATACCTACGAGCAGTACTTC
>TRBD1|many|TRBV12-3/TRBV12-4|TRBJ1-5
CACGPGTGALYSNQPQHF
TGTGCCTGCGGGCCCGGGACAGGGGCACTCTATAGCAATCAGCCCCAGCATTTT
>.|few|TRBV29-1|TRBJ2-7
CSVNSGTYSYEQYF
TGCAGCGTCAACTCCGGGACATATTCCTACGAGCAGTACTTC
>TRBD1|few|TRBV5-1|TRBJ1-6
CASSLQGDNSPLHF
TGCGCCAGCAGCTTACAGGGGGATAATTCACCCCTCCACTTT
>TRBD2|few|TRBV5-1|TRBJ2-7
CASSLGGLADSYEQYF
TGCGCCAGCAGCTTGGGCGGGCTAGCGGACTCCTACGAGCAGTACTTC
>.|.|TRBV23-1|TRBJ2-1
CASSQSYNEQFF
TGCGCCAGCAGTCAATCCTACAATGAGCAGTTCTTC
>.|.|TRBV10-3|TRBJ2-7
CAISAKGVSSYEQYF
TGTGCCATCAGTGCGAAGGGGGTCAGCTCCTACGAGCAGTACTTC
>.|few|TRBV19|TRBJ2-7
CASSSPGSPRSYEQYF
TGTGCCAGTAGTTCCCCGGGTTCACCGCGCTCCTACGAGCAGTACTTC
>.|many|TRBV9|TRBJ1-2
CASSVGKGMNGYTF
TGTGCCAGCAGCGTAGGCAAGGGTATGAATGGCTACACCTTC
>.|few|TRBV5-6|TRBJ2-1
CASSFVEDYHNEQFF
TGTGCCAGCAGCTTTGTGGAAGACTACCACAATGAGCAGTTCTTC
>TRBD2|.|TRBV20-1|TRBJ2-3
CSAPAGSTDTQYF
TGCAGTGCCCCAGCGGGGAGCACAGATACGCAGTATTTT
>.|.|TRBV5-4|TRBJ2-5
CASSFNAAGTVEAQYF
TGTGCCAGCAGCTTTAATGCTGCGGGGACGGTAGAAGCCCAGTACTTC
>TRBD1|few|TRBV30|TRBJ1-1
CAWTGQVRTEAFF
TGTGCCTGGACGGGACAGGTCCGTACTGAAGCTTTCTTT
>TRBD1|few|TRBV5-1|TRBJ2-7
CASSLEDRVPYEQYF
TGCGCCAGCAGCTTGGAAGACAGGGTCCCCTACGAGCAGTACTTC
>.|.|TRBV5-1|TRBJ2-1
CASSLVAGEQFF
TGCGCCAGCAGCTTGGTTGCGGGCGAGCAGTTCTTC
>TRBD2|few|TRBV11-1|TRBJ2-7
CASSFQRGGYEQYF
TGTGCCAGCAGCTTCCAGCGGGGGGGCTACGAGCAGTACTTC
>.|.|TRBV20-1|TRBJ2-1
CSAIFGQGRLAGGPYNEQFF
TGCAGTGCCATCTTCGGACAGGGGAGGTTGGCGGGAGGGCCTTACAATGAGCAGTTCTTC
>.|many|TRBV5-1|TRBJ2-7
CASSLRDGPYEQYF
TGCGCCAGCAGCTTAAGGGACGGACCCTACGAGCAGTACTTC
>TRBD1|few|TRBV10-3|TRBJ1-4
CAISRGDSGEKLFF
TGTGCCATCAGTAGGGGGGACAGCGGTGAAAAACTGTTTTTT
>.|.|TRBV29-1|TRBJ1-1
CSVTRVNRPEAFF
TGCAGCGTGACCAGGGTTAACAGGCCTGAAGCTTTCTTT
>.|many|TRBV24-1|TRBJ1-5
CATPQRDTREGNNNQPQHF
TGTGCCACCCCACAACGAGACACGCGGGAGGGCAACAACAATCAGCCCCAGCATTTT
>TRBD2|.|TRBV7-9|TRBJ2-1
CASSSRTSGSREQFF
TGTGCCAGCAGCTCAAGGACTAGCGGGAGTCGCGAGCAGTTCTTC
>TRBD2|few|TRBV6-4|TRBJ2-5
CASSTREGETQYF
TGTGCCAGCAGTACACGGGAGGGAGAGACCCAGTACTTC
>TRBD1|few|TRBV29-1|TRBJ1-1
CSVPGTAAEAFF
TGCAGCGTTCCCGGGACAGCGGCTGAAGCTTTCTTT
>.|.|TRBV24-1|TRBJ2-3
CATSDFTDSLDTQYF
TGTGCCACCAGTGATTTCACGGACTCCTTAGATACGCAGTATTTT